The clone carrying this TCR beta chain was recorded a few times. Profiled with immunoSEQ multiplex PCR; TCRdb holds only in-frame clones, not every one. The profile shows about 320,000 clones, around 84% of them singletons. Participants were placed into cohorts based on the clinical history they reported. The data are from a study of blood T cell repertoires in COVID-19. V lost 3 bases, J lost 4 bases, and 12 bases lay in between. Germline loops: CDR1 KGHDR, CDR2 SFDVKD. CDR3 length: 14 amino acids. This chain uses TRBV24-1 with TRBJ2-7, with a weak D call TRBD1 (6 bases). The receptor was isolated from a woman between 25 and 40 years old who had been exposed to COVID-19. Sequenced material: PBMCs or T cells enriched from blood (not recorded which). The CDR3 reads CATSDGGRNYEQYF. CDR3 DNA sequence: TGTGCCACCAGTGATGGGGGCCGAAATTACGAGCAGTACTTC.